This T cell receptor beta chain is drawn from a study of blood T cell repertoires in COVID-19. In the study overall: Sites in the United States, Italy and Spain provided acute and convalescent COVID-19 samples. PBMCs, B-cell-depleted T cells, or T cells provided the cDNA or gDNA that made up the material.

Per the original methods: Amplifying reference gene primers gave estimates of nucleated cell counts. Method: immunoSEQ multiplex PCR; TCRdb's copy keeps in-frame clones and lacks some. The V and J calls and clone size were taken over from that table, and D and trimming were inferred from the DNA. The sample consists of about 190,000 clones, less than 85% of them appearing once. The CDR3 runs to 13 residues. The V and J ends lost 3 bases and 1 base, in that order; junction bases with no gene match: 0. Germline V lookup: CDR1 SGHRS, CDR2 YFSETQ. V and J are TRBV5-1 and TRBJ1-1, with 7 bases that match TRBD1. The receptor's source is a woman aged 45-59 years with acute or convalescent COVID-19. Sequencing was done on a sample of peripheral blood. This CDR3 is CASSWDRNTEAFF. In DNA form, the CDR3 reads TGCGCCAGCAGCTGGGACAGGAACACTGAAGCTTTCTTT.